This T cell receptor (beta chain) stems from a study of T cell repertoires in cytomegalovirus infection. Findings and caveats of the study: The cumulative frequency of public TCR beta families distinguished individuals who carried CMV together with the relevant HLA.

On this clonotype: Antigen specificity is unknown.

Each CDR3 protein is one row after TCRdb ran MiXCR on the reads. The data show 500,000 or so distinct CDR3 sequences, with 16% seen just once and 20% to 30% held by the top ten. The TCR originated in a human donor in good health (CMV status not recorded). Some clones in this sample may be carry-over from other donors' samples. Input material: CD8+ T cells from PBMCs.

The CDR3 region has the DNA TGTGCCACCAGTGATTTAGTGGGACCTCAGTTCTTC. Translation: CATSDLVGPQFF. The V call is TRBV24-1, the J call TRBJ2-1; D may match TRBD1 or TRBD2 (5 bases each). The CDR3 loop spans 12 amino acids. Germline V gene lookup returns CDR1 KGHDR and CDR2 SFDVKD. V gave up 1 base and J gave up 13 bases, with 10 bases separating them.